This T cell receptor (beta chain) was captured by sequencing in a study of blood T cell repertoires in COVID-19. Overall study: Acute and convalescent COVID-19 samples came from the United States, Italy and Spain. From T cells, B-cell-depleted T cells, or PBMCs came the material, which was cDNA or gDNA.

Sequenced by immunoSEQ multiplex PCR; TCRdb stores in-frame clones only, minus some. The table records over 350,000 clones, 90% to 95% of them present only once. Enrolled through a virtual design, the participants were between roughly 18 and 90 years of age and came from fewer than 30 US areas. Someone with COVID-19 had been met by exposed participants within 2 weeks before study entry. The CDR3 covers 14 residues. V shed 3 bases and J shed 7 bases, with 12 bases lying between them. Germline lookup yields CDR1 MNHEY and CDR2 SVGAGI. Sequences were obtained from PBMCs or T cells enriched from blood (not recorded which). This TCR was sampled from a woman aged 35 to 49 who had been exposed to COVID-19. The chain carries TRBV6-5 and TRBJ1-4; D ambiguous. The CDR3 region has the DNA TGTGCCAGCAGTTATCGTCCTAACAGTGAAAAACTGTTTTTT. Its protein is CASSYRPNSEKLFF.